Following are 21 T cell receptor beta chains from one sample sequenced in a study of radiotherapy plus CTLA-4 blockade in lung cancer. The table came from immunoSEQ multiplex PCR; TCRdb's copy has only in-frame clones and leaves some out. The sample has around 59,000 clones; 70% to 85% are singletons. The input for sequencing was peripheral blood, taken from a patient treated with radiotherapy plus ipilimumab. Every receptor here comes from a human donor with non-small cell lung cancer who had a partial response to radiotherapy plus ipilimumab.

The chain uses TRBV18 and TRBJ2-7; 7 bases line up with TRBD1. Trimming removed 1 base from V and 4 bases from J; junction bases left unmatched: 13. In germline, CDR1 is KGHSH, CDR2 LQKENI. The CDR3 loop spans 17 amino acids. The CDR3: CASSPLHGTDLVYEQYF. CDR3 coding DNA: TGTGCCAGCTCACCACTCCATGGGACAGACCTTGTATACGAGCAGTACTTC.

The chain uses TRBV2 and TRBJ2-1, with 16 nucleotides matching TRBD2. CDR1 and CDR2 from the germline V gene are SNHLY and FYNNEI. With 8 bases clipped from V and 10 bases from J, the junction kept 2 bases outside the gene matches. The CDR3 runs to 13 residues. CDR3 sequence reads: CASEGLAGGEQFF. In nucleotides, the CDR3 is TGTGCCAGCGAGGGACTAGCGGGGGGGGAGCAGTTCTTC.

The J gene is TRBJ1-6, the V gene TRBV6-5, with a weak D call TRBD1 (6 bases). CDR3 size: 15 residues. The V gene's germline CDR1 is MNHEY and CDR2 SVGAGI. The V and J ends lost 6 bases and 7 bases respectively, with 16 bases between them. The CDR3 here is CASREGGRWNSPLHF. The CDR3 DNA reads as TGTGCCAGCAGGGAGGGGGGGCGATGGAATTCACCCCTCCACTTT.

V usage is TRBV6-5 and J usage is TRBJ2-7; the match to TRBD2 covers 11 bases. The CDR3 spans 16 residues. The junction had 5 bases not matched to a gene; V was cut back by 2 bases and J by 2 bases. Germline loops: CDR1 MNHEY, CDR2 SVGAGI. The CDR3 protein is CASSYRRLAGTYEQYF. CDR3 DNA sequence: TGTGCCAGCAGTTACCGGCGACTAGCGGGGACCTACGAGCAGTACTTC.

The gene calls are TRBV6-5 and TRBJ2-7, with 7 bases fitting TRBD1. The CDR3 has 15 residues. The germline CDR1 and CDR2 sequences are MNHEY and SVGAGI. V shed 0 bases, J shed 5 bases, and the junction held 7 bases outside the gene matches. Here the CDR3 reads CASSYSTGRQDEQYF. The CDR3, as DNA: TGTGCCAGCAGTTACTCGACAGGGCGGCAAGACGAGCAGTACTTC.

The V and J genes are TRBV28 and TRBJ1-1; 10 bases fit TRBD1. With V trimmed by 5 bases and J by 7 bases, 7 bases remained unmatched. The germline V gene has CDR1 MDHEN and CDR2 SYDVKM. This CDR3 is built from 14 residues. Here the CDR3 reads CASSLPGQGLEAFF. CDR3 DNA sequence: TGTGCCAGCAGTCTCCCGGGACAGGGGCTTGAAGCTTTCTTT. The full variable domain, with the rest looked up from reference TRBV28 and TRBJ1-1, is DVKVTQSSRYLVKRTGEKVFLECVQDMDHENMFWYRQDPGLGLRLIYFSYDVKMKEKGDIPEGYSVSREKKERFSLILESASTNQTSMYLCASSLPGQGLEAFFGQGTRLTVV.

In its sample, this clone was seen a few times. J is TRBJ2-1 and V is TRBV6-5; weak D call: TRBD2 (5 bases). Germline V CDR1 and CDR2: MNHEY, SVGAGI. Trimming removed 4 bases from V and 9 bases from J, with 10 bases in between. There are 12 residues in the CDR3. CDR3 sequence reads: CASSFSAAEQFF. The CDR3 bases are TGTGCCAGCAGTTTTAGCGCGGCTGAGCAGTTCTTC.

V gene TRBV27 combines with J gene TRBJ1-2; TRBD1 matches 8 bases. CDR1 and CDR2 (germline): MNHEY, SMNVEV (reference sequence). The CDR3 is 15 amino acids. V gave up 4 bases and J gave up 0 bases; unmatched junction bases: 4. In DNA, the CDR3 is TGTGCCAGCAGTTCGGGACAGGAAGCTAACTATGGCTACACCTTC. Protein sequence: CASSSGQEANYGYTF.

The genes are TRBV6-1 and TRBJ2-7; 7 bases are a match to TRBD1. This CDR3 comprises 15 residues. The germline V gene encodes CDR1 MNHNS and CDR2 SASEGT. Trimming took 4 bases from V and 4 from J; bases not matched to a gene: 10. For the CDR3, the DNA is TGTGCCAGCAGTGGTGGGACAGTTGCTATTTACGAGCAGTACTTC. This translates into CASSGGTVAIYEQYF.

The chain is built from TRBV5-6 and TRBJ1-2, with D hard to call. In germline, CDR1 is SGHDT, CDR2 YYEEEE. V gave up 5 bases and J gave up 5 bases, with 13 bases separating them. This CDR3 contains 13 residues. CDR3 nucleotides: TGTGCCAGCAGATCAACAGTAATTTATGGCTACACCTTC. Amino acids: CASRSTVIYGYTF.

This chain joins TRBV5-1 and TRBJ1-1; D ambiguous. The germline V and J ends were trimmed by 2 bases and 4 bases, with 12 bases remaining between them. This CDR3 is 14 amino acids long. Germline-derived CDR1 and CDR2 are SGHRS and YFSETQ. The CDR3 is CASSLEWGGTEAFF. The CDR3 bases are TGCGCCAGCAGCTTAGAATGGGGAGGCACTGAAGCTTTCTTT.

This clone was counted between two and nine times. The V and J genes are TRBV6-6 and TRBJ1-1; no reliable D call. The CDR3 runs 12 residues. The V end was cut by 2 bases, the J end by 1 base, with 2 bases between. CDR1 and CDR2 (germline): MNHNY, SVGAGI (reference sequence). This chain's CDR3 is CASSYQNTEAFF. The CDR3, as DNA: TGTGCCAGCAGTTACCAGAACACTGAAGCTTTCTTT.

The rearrangement uses TRBV5-4 and TRBJ2-5; no reliable D call. Germline values: CDR1 SGHNT, CDR2 YYREEE (reference sequence). The CDR3 has 12 residues. With 7 bases removed from V and 1 base from J, the gap between germline ends came to 8 bases. This CDR3 is CASASPQETQYF. CDR3 sequence (DNA): TGTGCCAGCGCGTCCCCCCAAGAGACCCAGTACTTC.

The V call is TRBV11-2, the J call TRBJ2-1; TRBD2 might be the D (7 bases). V lost 5 bases and J 9 bases, leaving 17 bases between the germline ends. The germline V gene encodes CDR1 SGHAT and CDR2 FQNNGV. The CDR3 is made up of 14 amino acids. CDR3 sequence (DNA): TGTGCCAGCAGCATTGGGGGGGGGCCCGGTGAGCAGTTCTTC. It encodes CASSIGGGPGEQFF. Full variable domain (remainder filled in from reference TRBV11-2 and TRBJ2-1): EAGVAQSPRYKIIEKRQSVAFWCNPISGHATLYWYQQILGQGPKLLIQFQNNGVVDDSQLPKDRFSAERLKGVDSTLKIQPAKLEDSAVYLCASSIGGGPGEQFFGPGTRLTVL.

The gene calls are TRBV7-8 and TRBJ2-2; D gene unclear. Germline-derived CDR1 and CDR2 are SGHVS and FQNEAQ. The CDR3 totals 16 residues. With 7 bases removed from V and 4 bases from J, the gap between germline ends came to 19 bases. The CDR3 nucleotides are TGTGCCAGCACCGTCCACGGAGTCGTTACCACCGGGGAGCTGTTTTTT. This translates into CASTVHGVVTTGELFF.

V usage is TRBV5-8 and J usage is TRBJ2-6, with D tentatively TRBD1 (5 bases). The CDR3 contains 14 residues. V lost 3 bases, J lost 10 bases, and 14 bases lay in between. Germline V gene data show CDR1 as SGHTS and CDR2 as YDEGEE. The CDR3 reads CASSSDRSQNVLTF. Written as DNA, the CDR3 is TGTGCCAGCAGCTCCGACAGAAGTCAAAACGTCCTGACTTTC.

The V and J genes are TRBV6-1 and TRBJ1-2; 8 bases fit TRBD1. The germline CDR1 and CDR2 sequences are MNHNS and SASEGT. CDR3 length: 16 residues. The V and J ends lost 7 bases and 1 base, in that order; junction bases with no gene match: 11. CDR3 residues: CASNEEGTGLNYGYTF. CDR3 bases: TGTGCCAGCAATGAGGAGGGGACAGGCCTTAACTATGGCTACACCTTC.

The J gene is TRBJ2-3, the V gene TRBV19; perhaps TRBD2 as D (6 bases). CDR1 is LNHDA, CDR2 SQIVND, per germline (reference sequence). Trimming removed 5 bases from V and 5 bases from J, with 14 bases in between. The CDR3 consists of 14 residues. The CDR3 loop reads CASSASRGIDTQYF. CDR3 sequence (DNA): TGTGCCAGTAGTGCTTCTCGGGGGATAGATACGCAGTATTTT.

CDR3 sequence reads: CASSLTGTGVTGELFF. For the CDR3, the DNA is TGTGCCAGCAGTTTGACCGGGACAGGGGTCACCGGGGAGCTGTTTTTT. The rearrangement links TRBV27 to TRBJ2-2; 10 bases are shared with TRBD1. In germline, CDR1 is MNHEY, CDR2 SMNVEV (reference sequence). V was clipped by 3 bases and J by 4 bases; unmatched bases: 5. The CDR3 is 16 residues long.

The chain is built from TRBV9 and TRBJ2-7, with 9 bases that match TRBD1. The V gene end was trimmed by 4 bases and the J gene end by 3 bases; junction bases not matched to a gene: 11. Germline CDR1 reads SGDLS; CDR2 reads YYNGEE. The CDR3 sequence is 16 residues long. This CDR3 is CASSTDPGQGFYEQYF. The CDR3 DNA follows: TGTGCCAGCAGCACCGATCCGGGACAGGGCTTCTACGAGCAGTACTTC.

This sequence joins TRBV19 and TRBJ1-5; D is possibly TRBD1 (5 bases). CDR1 is LNHDA, CDR2 SQIVND, per germline (reference sequence). There are 14 residues in the CDR3. The germline V and J ends were trimmed by 3 bases and 5 bases, with 11 bases remaining between them. CDR3 coding DNA: TGTGCCAGTAGTATGGAAGGGGCCCATCAGCCCCAGCATTTT. Its protein is CASSMEGAHQPQHF.